Here is one T cell receptor (beta chain) with its context. This entry is derived from a study of control samples from healthy donors and cancer patients. Germline values: CDR1 MNHEY, CDR2 SVGEGT. The V gene lost 2 bases and the J gene lost 4 bases, with 15 bases spanning the gap. This CDR3 has 16 residues. The data were produced by immunoSEQ multiplex PCR, yet TCRdb's version contains in-frame clones alone and is incomplete. The table has over 100,000 clones, about nine tenths seen once; the top ten hold around 3.4%. This TCR derives from a man in his forties in good health. This chain connects TRBV6-2 or TRBV6-3 to TRBJ1-5; the D gene is possibly TRBD1 (6 bases). The sequenced sample was blood. For the CDR3, the DNA is TGTGCCAGCAGTTACGTTACCGGACAGAGGAATCAGCCCCAGCATTTT. Encoded protein: CASSYVTGQRNQPQHF.